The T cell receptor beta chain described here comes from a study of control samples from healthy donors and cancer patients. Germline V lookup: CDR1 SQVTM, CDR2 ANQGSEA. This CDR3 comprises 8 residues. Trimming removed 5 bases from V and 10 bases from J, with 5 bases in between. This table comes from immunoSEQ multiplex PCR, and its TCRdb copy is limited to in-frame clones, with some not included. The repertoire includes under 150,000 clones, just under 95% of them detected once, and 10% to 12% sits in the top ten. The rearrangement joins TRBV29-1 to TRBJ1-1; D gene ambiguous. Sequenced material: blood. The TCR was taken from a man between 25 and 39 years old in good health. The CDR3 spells CSVTGAFF. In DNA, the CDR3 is TGCAGCGTTACCGGAGCTTTCTTT.